This T cell receptor (beta chain) was sequenced in a study of cytomegalovirus exposure and HLA in healthy donors. Study overall: Unique TCRs numbering some 93 million, obtained from HLA-typed donors, made up an early data release.

A remark on this clone: What it recognizes is unknown.

Findings and caveats of the study: Among TCR beta chains of equal frequency, HLA-associated ones were more clonally expanded in a later analysis. TCR beta chains numbering some 160 were designated cytomegalovirus-associated. In a later analysis, V- and J-gene trimming of beta chains associated with a DCLRE1C missense variant, replicated independently.

PCR primers comprised 60 Vbeta and 13 Jbeta primers. Data came from immunoSEQ multiplex PCR; TCRdb stores just in-frame clones and leaves some out. This table holds around 100,000 clones, roughly 80% found once. V lost 6 bases and J lost 4, with 12 bases in between. Germline assignment: CDR1 MNHEY and CDR2 SVGAGI. This CDR3 is built from 13 residues. This clonotype was sampled from a man in his forties or fifties in good health and CMV-seronegative. Sequencing was carried out using PBMCs. This chain connects TRBV6-5 to TRBJ1-2; perhaps TRBD1 as D (6 bases). CDR3 protein: CASRQGLSYGYTF. CDR3 DNA sequence: TGTGCCAGCAGACAGGGCTTAAGCTATGGCTACACCTTC.